This record concerns one T cell receptor beta chain sequence. In the authors' methods: Amplification of reference gene primers provided the estimated nucleated cell counts. TCRdb's table, derived via immunoSEQ multiplex PCR, lists solely in-frame clones and lacks some. V, J and clone size were drawn from that table, and D and trimming were deduced from the DNA. The data contain about 150,000 clones, approximately 80% of them singletons. These data originate in a study of blood T cell repertoires in COVID-19. In the study overall: Samples came from the United States, Italy and Spain, spanning acute and convalescent COVID-19. From T cells, B-cell-depleted T cells, or PBMCs came the material, which was cDNA or gDNA.

The sequenced material came from peripheral blood. The TCR was taken from a man aged 65-85 years with acute or convalescent COVID-19.

For the CDR3, the DNA is TGTGCCAGTAGTATAGAGGGGGCCCGCGCACCTTATTCACCCCTCCACTTT. Its translation: CASSIEGARAPYSPLHF. The chain combines TRBV19 with TRBJ1-6, with D possibly matching TRBD1 (6 bases). The V gene's germline CDR1 is LNHDA and CDR2 SQIVND (reference sequence). The germline V and J ends were trimmed by 0 bases and 8 bases, with 17 bases remaining between them. The length of the CDR3 is 17 residues.